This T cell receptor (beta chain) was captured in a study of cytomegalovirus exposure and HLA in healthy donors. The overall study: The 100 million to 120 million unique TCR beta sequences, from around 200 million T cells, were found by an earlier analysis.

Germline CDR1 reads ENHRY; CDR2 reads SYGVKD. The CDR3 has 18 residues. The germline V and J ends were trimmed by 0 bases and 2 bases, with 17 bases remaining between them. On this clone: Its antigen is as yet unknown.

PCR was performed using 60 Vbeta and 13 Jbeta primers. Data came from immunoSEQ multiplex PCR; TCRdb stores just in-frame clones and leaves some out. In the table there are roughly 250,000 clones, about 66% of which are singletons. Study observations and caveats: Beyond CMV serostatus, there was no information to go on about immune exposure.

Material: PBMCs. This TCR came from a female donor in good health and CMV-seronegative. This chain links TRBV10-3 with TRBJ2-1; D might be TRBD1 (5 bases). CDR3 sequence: CAISESGWGSPTYNEQFF. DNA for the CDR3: TGTGCCATCAGTGAGTCAGGGTGGGGCAGTCCCACCTACAATGAGCAGTTCTTC.